Below are 16 T cell receptor beta chains sequenced from a single sample in a study of CD8 T cells in ankylosing spondylitis. MiXCR, run by TCRdb on the 5' RACE reads, gives a single entry per CDR3 protein. The sample has tens of thousands of distinct CDR3 sequences; 7.2% are singletons. Sequences were obtained from blood, either unsorted or a sorted T cell fraction (not recorded which). The origin of the receptors is a male donor with ankylosing spondylitis or in good health (not recorded which).

This clonotype was seen repeatedly, ten times or more. The J gene is TRBJ2-7, the V gene TRBV11-2; D uncertain. V was clipped by 5 bases and J by 6 bases, with 29 bases between them. This CDR3 has 18 amino acids. The germline CDR1 and CDR2 sequences are SGHAT and FQNNGV. The CDR3 sequence: CASSHVKRVNSTTFEQYF. The CDR3 nucleotides read TGTGCCAGCAGCCATGTAAAAAGGGTCAACTCTACTACTTTCGAGCAGTACTTC.

There are many counts of this clonotype. This rearrangement joins TRBV19 to TRBJ2-1, with 15 bases that match TRBD2. Germline CDR1 reads LNHDA; CDR2 reads SQIVND (reference sequence). The CDR3 runs to 16 residues. V trimming: 5 bases; J trimming: 4 bases; junction bases outside the gene matches: 3. This CDR3 is CASSGGLAGGYNEQFF. The CDR3 nucleotides are TGTGCCAGTAGTGGGGGACTAGCGGGAGGTTACAATGAGCAGTTCTTC.

This clonotype was recorded many times. J is TRBJ2-4 and V is TRBV10-2; perhaps TRBD1 as D (5 bases). The CDR3 totals 16 residues. V was clipped by 3 bases and J by 0 bases, with 12 bases between them. Germline CDR1 WSHSY, CDR2 SAAADI. CDR3 loop: CASSERGTGAKNIQYF. The CDR3 nucleotides read TGCGCCAGCAGTGAAAGGGGAACAGGAGCCAAAAACATTCAGTACTTC.

This clonotype showed up many times. The chain links TRBV2 to TRBJ2-1; D gene ambiguous. Germline loops: CDR1 SNHLY, CDR2 FYNNEI. Between the trimmed V and J ends, which lost 1 base and 6 bases, there was a span of 10 bases. The CDR3 consists of 14 residues. As DNA, the CDR3 is TGTGCCAGCAGTGAAGGACTTAGAGTCAATGAGCAGTTCTTC. As protein: CASSEGLRVNEQFF. Looking up the rest from reference TRBV2 and TRBJ2-1 gives the full variable domain: EPEVTQTPSHQVTQMGQEVILRCVPISNHLYFYWYRQILGQKVEFLVSFYNNEISEKSEIFDDQFSVERPDGSNFTLKIRSTKLEDSAMYFCASSEGLRVNEQFFGPGTRLTVL.

This clonotype has a count of ten or more. The V and J genes are TRBV4-2 and TRBJ2-5, with 7 nucleotides matching TRBD1. The V gene end was trimmed by 0 bases and the J gene end by 4 bases; junction bases not matched to a gene: 5. CDR1 LGHNA and CDR2 YNFKEQ come from the germline V gene. This CDR3 spans 15 amino acids. CDR3 coding DNA: TGTGCCAGCAGCCAAGATGAGGGGGCGCGAGAGACCCAGTACTTC. This translates into CASSQDEGARETQYF.

This clonotype appeared once. The chain recombines TRBV10-3 with TRBJ1-2; D gene uncertain. Germline V gene lookup returns CDR1 ENHRY and CDR2 SYGVKD. CDR3 size: 16 residues. V dropped 3 bases and J dropped 0 bases, with 14 bases sitting between them. CDR3 residues: CAISDPWSSANYGYTF. CDR3 in DNA: TGTGCCATCAGTGACCCATGGTCTTCCGCTAACTATGGCTACACCTTC.

This clonotype occurred a few times. The chain has TRBV6-5 and TRBJ2-3; weak D call: TRBD1 (6 bases). CDR3 length equals 12 residues. The V and J ends lost 7 bases and 5 bases respectively, with 10 bases between them. Per germline, CDR1 MNHEY and CDR2 SVGAGI. The CDR3 nucleotides are TGTGCCAGCAAGGGGGTTGGAGATACGCAGTATTTT. Protein product: CASKGVGDTQYF.

The chain has TRBV18 and TRBJ1-1, with D unresolved. Germline CDR1 is KGHSH and CDR2 is LQKENI. The CDR3 loop spans 12 amino acids. Trimming removed 2 bases from V and 5 bases from J, with 6 bases in between. The CDR3 protein is CASSPRPTEAFF. CDR3 DNA: TGTGCCAGCTCACCAAGGCCAACTGAAGCTTTCTTT.

This clonotype appeared many times. The chain carries TRBV10-3 and TRBJ2-2; D is possibly TRBD2 (6 bases). Germline CDR1 and CDR2: ENHRY and SYGVKD. V was trimmed by 8 bases and J by 4 bases, leaving 23 bases between them. This CDR3 contains 17 residues. In DNA, the CDR3 is TGTGCCATCCAACCCTCAGGGCCAGCGGGTATCACCGGGGAGCTGTTTTTT. This gives the protein CAIQPSGPAGITGELFF.

There are a few counts of this clonotype. This chain links TRBV28 with TRBJ2-5; TRBD2 matches 8 bases. CDR1 and CDR2 from the germline V gene are MDHEN and SYDVKM. The V gene end was trimmed by 3 bases and the J gene end by 1 base; junction bases not matched to a gene: 7. The CDR3 extends over 16 amino acids. The CDR3 loop is CASSLRGAGVQETQYF. CDR3 DNA: TGTGCCAGCAGTTTGCGAGGAGCGGGGGTCCAAGAGACCCAGTACTTC.

This clonotype is medium-sized by share. The V gene is TRBV27, the J gene TRBJ2-1; 7 bases map to TRBD1. The CDR3 has 14 residues. Losses at the gene ends were 5 bases for V and 4 bases for J; bases not matched to a gene: 5. The germline CDR1 and CDR2 sequences are MNHEY and SMNVEV (reference sequence). The CDR3 DNA is TGTGCCAGCAGTCCCTCGACAGGGTACAATGAGCAGTTCTTC. This encodes CASSPSTGYNEQFF.

This clonotype has ten or more counts. The rearrangement links TRBV20-1 to TRBJ2-7; weak D call: TRBD1 (5 bases). Trimming cost V 5 bases and J 2 bases, with 7 bases left between them. This CDR3 comprises 11 residues. From germline, CDR1 is DFQATT and CDR2 SNEGSKA (reference sequence). The CDR3 bases are TGCAGTGCTCAACAGGCCTACGAGCAGTACTTC. This sequence encodes CSAQQAYEQYF.

Many counts were recorded for this clonotype. The chain has TRBV7-8 and TRBJ2-3; D is undetermined. Trimming pared 1 base from V and 3 bases from J, leaving 8 bases between. From germline, CDR1 is SGHVS and CDR2 FQNEAQ. This CDR3 region has 14 residues. The CDR3 is CASSLEGPTDTQYF. CDR3 in DNA: TGTGCCAGCAGCTTAGAGGGTCCGACAGATACGCAGTATTTT.

The table lists this clonotype with a few counts. The chain is built from TRBV12-3 or TRBV12-4 and TRBJ1-2; the match to TRBD1 covers 8 bases. The CDR3 length is 16 residues. With 3 bases clipped from V and 6 bases from J, the junction kept 12 bases outside the gene matches. CDR3 loop: CASSFEWRQGTDGYTF. The DNA for the CDR3 is TGTGCCAGCAGTTTCGAGTGGAGACAGGGGACGGATGGCTACACCTTC.

Worth noting for this clonotype: Being one base from a much bigger clone, this may be a read error. The chain carries TRBV5-8 and TRBJ2-6; 8 nucleotides line up with TRBD1. The CDR3 consists of 17 residues. The germline V gene has CDR1 SGHTS and CDR2 YDEGEE. The CDR3 is CANSLDRAKTGANVLTF. CDR3 bases: TGTGCCAACAGCTTGGACAGGGCTAAAACTGGGGCCAACGTCCTGACTTTC.

This clonotype was counted at least ten times. The gene calls are TRBV28 and TRBJ1-1; no clear D gene. Germline V gives CDR1 MDHEN, CDR2 SYDVKM. V was clipped by 8 bases and J by 2 bases, with 6 bases between them. The CDR3 extends over 11 amino acids. The chain's CDR3 is CASWINTEAFF. Written as DNA, the CDR3 is TGTGCCAGCTGGATTAACACTGAAGCTTTCTTT.